These T cell receptor beta chains were read from a single sample in a study of vaccination and CD4 T cells after COVID-19. These TCRs' antigens remain unknown. MiXCR was run by TCRdb on the PCR reads, yielding one entry per CDR3 protein. Altogether roughly 10,000 distinct CDR3 sequences are present, 51% being singletons, with the ten largest covering roughly two fifths. Sequencing was performed on CD4+ T cells from blood, cultured in vitro. The receptors were gathered from a human donor who had recovered from COVID-19. Both conserved end residues are part of each CDR3. The D gene is left open where the match is weak. Rows give clone size only sometimes, using once, few, many, or a class for an expanded clone.

j_gene: TRBJ1-5
v_gene: TRBV12-3/TRBV12-4
d_gene: -
abundance: -
CDR3aa: CASSPGSVSNQPQHF
CDR3nt: TGTGCCAGCAGCCCTGGGTCGGTAAGCAATCAGCCCCAGCATTTT

j_gene: TRBJ2-5
v_gene: TRBV20-1
d_gene: -
abundance: few
CDR3aa: CSARDMGRGETQYF
CDR3nt: TGCAGTGCTAGAGATATGGGGAGGGGGGAGACCCAGTACTTC

j_gene: TRBJ2-3
v_gene: TRBV20-1
d_gene: TRBD2
abundance: few
CDR3aa: CSARVGAGGLTDTQYF
CDR3nt: TGCAGTGCTAGAGTCGGGGCGGGGGGGCTGACAGATACGCAGTATTTT

j_gene: TRBJ1-1
v_gene: TRBV29-1
d_gene: -
abundance: -
CDR3aa: CSGARQTMNTEAFF
CDR3nt: TGCAGCGGTGCCCGACAGACCATGAACACTGAAGCTTTCTTT

j_gene: TRBJ1-6
v_gene: TRBV14
d_gene: TRBD1
abundance: few
CDR3aa: CASSRTRDRENSPLHF
CDR3nt: TGTGCCAGCAGCCGGACCCGGGACAGGGAAAATTCACCCCTCCACTTT

j_gene: TRBJ2-7
v_gene: TRBV30
d_gene: -
abundance: few
CDR3aa: CAIRGNPSEQYF
CDR3nt: TGTGCCATTCGGGGCAACCCCTCCGAGCAGTACTTC

j_gene: TRBJ1-1
v_gene: TRBV20-1
d_gene: -
abundance: -
CDR3aa: CSARRTVNTEAFF
CDR3nt: TGCAGTGCTAGGCGGACGGTGAACACTGAAGCTTTCTTT

j_gene: TRBJ1-1
v_gene: TRBV5-3
d_gene: TRBD1
abundance: once
CDR3aa: CASSLGDRPQAFF
CDR3nt: TGTGCCAGCAGCTTGGGGGACAGGCCCCAGGCTTTCTTT

j_gene: TRBJ2-7
v_gene: TRBV6-1
d_gene: -
abundance: -
CDR3aa: CASSPAGGGNEQYF
CDR3nt: TGTGCCAGCAGCCCGGCAGGTGGAGGAAACGAGCAGTACTTC

j_gene: TRBJ1-1
v_gene: TRBV10-3
d_gene: -
abundance: -
CDR3aa: CAISEPGGPNTEAFF
CDR3nt: TGTGCCATCAGTGAACCTGGGGGACCGAACACTGAAGCTTTCTTT

j_gene: TRBJ1-4
v_gene: TRBV6-1
d_gene: -
abundance: -
CDR3aa: CASSGLEDEKLFF
CDR3nt: TGTGCCAGCTCCGGCTTAGAGGATGAAAAACTGTTTTTT

j_gene: TRBJ1-2
v_gene: TRBV6-5
d_gene: -
abundance: -
CDR3aa: CASSYSGGYGYTF
CDR3nt: TGTGCCAGCAGTTACTCAGGAGGCTATGGCTACACCTTC

j_gene: TRBJ1-3
v_gene: TRBV15
d_gene: -
abundance: few
CDR3aa: CATSRMDLPWNTIYF
CDR3nt: TGTGCCACCAGCAGAATGGACTTGCCGTGGAACACCATATATTTT

j_gene: TRBJ2-5
v_gene: TRBV11-3
d_gene: TRBD2
abundance: -
CDR3aa: CASRRRGLAGGETQYF
CDR3nt: TGTGCCAGCAGACGGAGGGGGCTAGCGGGGGGAGAGACCCAGTACTTC

j_gene: TRBJ1-1
v_gene: TRBV30
d_gene: -
abundance: -
CDR3aa: CAWSGRGGAEAFF
CDR3nt: TGTGCCTGGAGTGGCAGGGGTGGTGCTGAAGCTTTCTTT

j_gene: TRBJ1-2
v_gene: TRBV10-3
d_gene: TRBD1
abundance: -
CDR3aa: CAISESTIWGQINYGYTF
CDR3nt: TGTGCCATCAGTGAGTCGACAATTTGGGGACAGATTAACTATGGCTACACCTTC

j_gene: TRBJ1-2
v_gene: TRBV18
d_gene: -
abundance: -
CDR3aa: CASSPRARYYGYTF
CDR3nt: TGTGCCAGCTCACCTAGGGCCCGATACTATGGCTACACCTTC

j_gene: TRBJ1-6
v_gene: TRBV12-3/TRBV12-4
d_gene: -
abundance: -
CDR3aa: CASSPQGNSPLHF
CDR3nt: TGTGCCAGCAGCCCACAGGGTAATTCACCCCTCCACTTT

j_gene: TRBJ2-1
v_gene: TRBV20-1
d_gene: TRBD1
abundance: few
CDR3aa: CSARKGTGGYNEQFF
CDR3nt: TGCAGTGCTCGAAAGGGGACAGGGGGCTACAATGAGCAGTTCTTC

j_gene: TRBJ1-2
v_gene: TRBV10-3
d_gene: TRBD1
abundance: few
CDR3aa: CATSDRGSPGYTF
CDR3nt: TGTGCCACATCGGACAGGGGATCTCCGGGCTACACCTTC

j_gene: TRBJ1-2
v_gene: TRBV10-3
d_gene: TRBD1
abundance: few
CDR3aa: CALRQGPYGYTF
CDR3nt: TGTGCCCTAAGACAGGGCCCCTATGGCTACACCTTC

j_gene: TRBJ2-3
v_gene: TRBV11-2
d_gene: TRBD2
abundance: few
CDR3aa: CASSLQGAGGTDTQYF
CDR3nt: TGTGCCAGCAGCTTACAGGGAGCGGGGGGCACAGATACGCAGTATTTT

j_gene: TRBJ2-7
v_gene: TRBV6-5
d_gene: -
abundance: -
CDR3aa: CASSSPPDGAYEQYF
CDR3nt: TGTGCCAGCAGTTCTCCCCCGGACGGTGCCTACGAGCAGTACTTC

j_gene: TRBJ1-1
v_gene: TRBV7-9
d_gene: -
abundance: -
CDR3aa: CASSLERIRVNTEAFF
CDR3nt: TGTGCCAGCAGCTTAGAGAGGATCAGGGTGAACACTGAAGCTTTCTTT